These 31 T cell receptor beta chains originate from one sample sequenced in a study of graft-versus-host responses after intestinal transplantation. The data were produced by immunoSEQ multiplex PCR, yet TCRdb's version contains in-frame clones alone and is incomplete. The sample has under 100,000 clones, approximately 78% seen once. The antigens these receptors bind are not known. The sample in question was unstimulated CD4+ T cells sorted from spleen or lymph node cells, obtained before intestinal transplant. The receptors here all came from a human donor who received an intestinal transplant.

The rearrangement joins TRBV2 to TRBJ2-3; 11 nucleotides match TRBD2. J was trimmed by 0 bases and V by 6 bases; bases with no gene match: 5. Germline-derived CDR1 and CDR2 are SNHLY and FYNNEI. The CDR3 sequence is 16 residues long. CDR3 amino acids: CASRSLAGGSTDTQYF. CDR3 nucleotides: TGTGCCAGCAGGTCTCTAGCGGGGGGTAGCACAGATACGCAGTATTTT.

This clone appeared once. The V call is TRBV2, the J call TRBJ2-5, with 10 bases matching TRBD2. The length of the CDR3 is 14 residues. In germline, CDR1 is SNHLY, CDR2 FYNNEI. V lost 6 bases, J lost 5 bases, and 6 bases stayed unmatched. CDR3 sequence reads: CASRSGLASETQYF. The CDR3 region has the DNA TGTGCCAGCAGGTCGGGACTAGCGAGCGAGACCCAGTACTTC.

The V and J genes are TRBV2 and TRBJ2-3; perhaps TRBD1 as D (6 bases). The germline CDR1 and CDR2 sequences are SNHLY and FYNNEI. This CDR3 contains 14 residues. V lost 7 bases, J lost 0 bases, and 11 bases lay in between. Written as DNA, the CDR3 is TGTGCCAGCATCAAAGGGGGTAGCACAGATACGCAGTATTTT. Residues: CASIKGGSTDTQYF.

The chain combines TRBV21-1 with TRBJ2-4; the DNA was not used to check the table's D call, TRBD2. TRBV21-1 is classified as a pseudogene. The CDR3 has 16 amino acids. CDR3 bases: TGTGCCAGCAGCACGACTAGCGCCCTAGCCAAAAACATTCAGTACTTC. Encoded protein: CASSTTSALAKNIQYF.

The CDR3 DNA reads TGTGCCAGCAGCTTAGTGTCAGGGGGAACAACTGAAGCTTTCTTT. Protein sequence: CASSLVSGGTTEAFF. This chain connects TRBV7-9 to TRBJ1-1, with TRBD1 matching 7 bases. CDR3 length: 15 residues. CDR1 and CDR2 from the germline V gene are SEHNR and FQNEAQ (reference sequence). Losses at the gene ends were 1 base for V and 5 bases for J; bases not matched to a gene: 7.

Regarding this clone: Sequence at one end of the junction differs from germline and may be a read error. This chain's CDR3 is CAISADNEQFF. The CDR3 bases are TGTGCCATCAGTGCCGACAACGAGCAGTTCTTC. The rearrangement joins TRBV10-3 to TRBJ2-1; no reliable D call. The CDR3 runs to 11 residues. Per the germline V gene, CDR1 is ENHRY and CDR2 is SYGVKD.

The chain recombines TRBV2 with TRBJ2-5; 8 bases fit TRBD1. This CDR3 comprises 14 residues. V dropped 8 bases and J dropped 3; count of bases not matched to a gene: 8. CDR1 is SNHLY and CDR2 is FYNNEI in the germline V gene. The CDR3, as DNA: TGTGCCAGCTTGAGAAGGACAGGGAAAGAGACCCAGTACTTC. Residues: CASLRRTGKETQYF.

The chain carries TRBV27 and TRBJ1-1; tentatively, D is TRBD1 (6 bases). Per germline, CDR1 MNHEY and CDR2 SMNVEV (reference sequence). The CDR3 is 13 amino acids. V gave up 7 bases and J gave up 1 base, with 10 bases separating them. The CDR3 is CASNRGGNTEAFF. In DNA form, the CDR3 reads TGTGCCAGCAATAGGGGGGGGAACACTGAAGCTTTCTTT.

The chain combines TRBV7-8 with TRBJ2-7, with D perhaps matching TRBD1 (5 bases). The V and J ends lost 2 bases and 0 bases respectively, with 11 bases between them. CDR1 is SGHVS, CDR2 FQNEAQ, per germline. CDR3 size: 15 residues. The CDR3 reads CASSLRTPSSYEQYF. The CDR3, as DNA: TGTGCCAGCAGCTTAAGGACACCTAGCTCCTACGAGCAGTACTTC.

This rearrangement joins TRBV5-1 to TRBJ2-5; TRBD2 matches 12 bases. Germline values: CDR1 SGHRS, CDR2 YFSETQ. After removal of 3 bases from V and 5 bases from J, the junction contained 8 bases not matched to a gene. This CDR3 has 16 residues. The DNA of the CDR3 is TGCGCCAGCAGCTCATCTAGCGGGAGGGCCGGGGAGACCCAGTACTTC. Its protein product is CASSSSSGRAGETQYF.

The chain carries TRBV15 and TRBJ2-7; 11 bases line up with TRBD2. Trimming cost V 0 bases and J 4 bases; bases outside gene matches: 2. The CDR3 loop spans 15 amino acids. Germline CDR1 and CDR2: LNHNV and YYDKDF (reference sequence). The CDR3 protein is CATSRELAGGYEQYF. The CDR3 region has the DNA TGTGCCACCAGCAGAGAGTTAGCGGGGGGGTACGAGCAGTACTTC.

The J gene is TRBJ1-6, the V gene TRBV7-2; unclear D gene. Germline lookup yields CDR1 SGHTA and CDR2 FQGNSA. Trimming left V 3 bases short and J 10 bases short, with 16 bases between. The CDR3 totals 15 residues. CDR3 DNA sequence: TGTGCCAGCAGCTTCTGGAGCAGTGGCATATCACCCCTCCACTTT. This sequence encodes CASSFWSSGISPLHF.

The chain has TRBV6-6 and TRBJ1-5, with D unclear. This CDR3 is built from 14 residues. In germline, CDR1 is MNHNY, CDR2 SVGAGI (reference sequence). The V and J ends lost 4 bases and 4 bases respectively, with 11 bases between them. This CDR3 is CASSLAGNNQPQHF. CDR3 bases: TGTGCCAGCAGTTTGGCGGGAAATAATCAGCCCCAGCATTTT.

The rearrangement uses TRBV5-1 and TRBJ2-2; D may be TRBD1 (6 bases). In germline, CDR1 is SGHRS, CDR2 YFSETQ. CDR3 length: 16 amino acids. V lost 5 bases, J lost 3 bases, and 17 bases lay in between. The CDR3 region has the DNA TGCGCCAGCAGTACCCGGACAGCCGGGGACACCGGGGAGCTGTTTTTT. This codes for CASSTRTAGDTGELFF.

The V call is TRBV28, the J call TRBJ1-5, with unresolved D. Germline V gives CDR1 MDHEN, CDR2 SYDVKM. V was pared by 5 bases and J by 4 bases, with 6 bases between. This CDR3 comprises 12 residues. The CDR3 loop reads CASSTGNQPQHF. As DNA, the CDR3 is TGTGCCAGCAGTACGGGAAATCAGCCCCAGCATTTT.

V usage is TRBV7-9 and J usage is TRBJ1-4, with TRBD1 matching 9 bases. The J segment lost 0 bases and the V segment lost 5 bases, leaving 1 base of the junction unmatched. This CDR3 is 15 amino acids long. Looked up from germline, CDR1 is SEHNR and CDR2 is FQNEAQ (reference sequence). The CDR3 is CASSRQGATNEKLFF. The DNA for the CDR3 is TGTGCCAGCAGCCGACAGGGGGCAACTAATGAAAAACTGTTTTTT.

This clone was seen more than once but under ten times. The V gene is TRBV10-3, the J gene TRBJ1-2; D is possibly TRBD1 (6 bases). This CDR3 contains 15 residues. Looked up from germline, CDR1 is ENHRY and CDR2 is SYGVKD. Trimming removed 4 bases from V and 6 bases from J, with 18 bases in between. CDR3 bases: TGTGCCATCAGTGGGAGACAGGCGGTGGTGAATGGCTACACCTTC. Its protein product is CAISGRQAVVNGYTF.

The rearrangement links TRBV28 to TRBJ2-7; TRBD2 matches at 9 bases. The J segment lost 6 bases and the V segment lost 7 bases, leaving 13 bases of the junction unmatched. CDR3 length: 15 residues. Germline V gene lookup returns CDR1 MDHEN and CDR2 SYDVKM. CDR3 nucleotides: TGTGCCAGCAACTCCTGGGCAGCGGGAGGAGGCGAGCAGTACTTC. Its protein product is CASNSWAAGGGEQYF.

This chain links TRBV5-1 with TRBJ1-1; D is perhaps TRBD1 (5 bases). This CDR3 is 16 amino acids long. Germline assignment: CDR1 SGHRS and CDR2 YFSETQ. V lost 4 bases and J 4 bases, leaving 20 bases between the germline ends. The CDR3 reads CASSNSATVGSTEAFF. The CDR3 nucleotides are TGCGCCAGCAGCAACTCCGCGACAGTCGGGAGCACTGAAGCTTTCTTT.

The rearrangement joins TRBV7-8 to TRBJ1-5; 9 bases are shared with TRBD1. Germline CDR1 reads SGHVS; CDR2 reads FQNEAQ. CDR3 length equals 16 residues. V dropped 4 bases and J dropped 1; count of bases not matched to a gene: 5. The CDR3 region has the DNA TGTGCCAGCAGCTCCCAGACAGGGGGGAGCAATCAGCCCCAGCATTTT. Residues: CASSSQTGGSNQPQHF.

The chain recombines TRBV30 with TRBJ2-7, with D maybe TRBD1 (6 bases). CDR1 GTSNPN and CDR2 SVGIG come from the germline V gene (reference sequence). V was shortened by 8 bases and J by 0 bases, with 14 bases between the two germline ends. This CDR3 has 13 amino acids. The CDR3 region has the DNA TGTGCCAAACAGGGAAAAAGCTCCTACGAGCAGTACTTC. Translation: CAKQGKSSYEQYF. The whole variable domain, remainder taken from reference TRBV30 and TRBJ2-7, is SQTIHQWPATLVQPVGSPLSLECTVEGTSNPNLYWYRQAAGRGLQLLFYSVGIGQISSEVPQNLSASRPQDRQFILSSKKLLLSDSGFYLCAKQGKSSYEQYFGPGTRLTVT.

The rearrangement links TRBV6-5 to TRBJ2-3; tentatively, D is TRBD2 (6 bases). Germline V gene data show CDR1 as MNHEY and CDR2 as SVGAGI. CDR3 size: 14 residues. Trimming shortened V by 6 bases and J by 6 bases, and 16 bases separated the two germline ends. CDR3 sequence (DNA): TGTGCCAGCAGCGGTGGCGGGACCGCGGATACGCAGTATTTT. It specifies CASSGGGTADTQYF.

The gene calls are TRBV28 and TRBJ2-6; possible D gene TRBD1, 6 bases. The CDR3 loop spans 14 amino acids. V was shortened by 7 bases and J by 1 base, with 8 bases between the two germline ends. Germline assignment: CDR1 MDHEN and CDR2 SYDVKM. CDR3 nucleotides: TGTGCCAGCAAAACAGGGTCTGGGGCCAACGTCCTGACTTTC. Translated, it gives CASKTGSGANVLTF.

The gene calls are TRBV2 and TRBJ2-7; 10 positions agree with TRBD2. The germline V gene has CDR1 SNHLY and CDR2 FYNNEI. V was clipped by 1 base and J by 1 base; unmatched bases: 1. This CDR3 has 15 residues. The CDR3 protein is CASSEGTSGSYEQYF. The CDR3 DNA reads as TGTGCCAGCAGTGAAGGGACTAGCGGATCCTACGAGCAGTACTTC.

The chain carries TRBV15 and TRBJ2-1, with 7 bases matching TRBD2. The CDR3 runs 17 residues. V trimming: 1 base; J trimming: 8 bases; junction bases outside the gene matches: 14. Germline V gives CDR1 LNHNV, CDR2 YYDKDF (reference sequence). CDR3 loop: CATSRGTIAGSRYEQFF. Written as DNA, the CDR3 is TGTGCCACCAGCAGAGGAACTATAGCGGGTTCAAGGTATGAGCAGTTCTTC.

This clone was detected only a few times. Here the CDR3 DNA reads TGCGCCAGCAGCTTGGAGGAGGGGGAGACCCAGTACTTC. Amino acid sequence: CASSLEEGETQYF. J is TRBJ2-5 and V is TRBV5-1; possible D gene TRBD2, 6 bases. CDR1 is SGHRS and CDR2 is YFSETQ in the germline V gene. The CDR3 loop spans 13 amino acids. The V end lost 0 bases, the J end lost 5 bases, and 8 bases lay between the germline ends.

The rearrangement uses TRBV6-1 and TRBJ1-5, with D perhaps matching TRBD1 (5 bases). The CDR3 length is 16 residues. V lost 1 base to trimming and J lost 0 bases, with 10 bases between them. Germline V CDR1 and CDR2: MNHNS, SASEGT. The CDR3 nucleotides read TGTGCCAGCAGTGAAGGGGGCCATTATAGCAATCAGCCCCAGCATTTT. Translation: CASSEGGHYSNQPQHF.

This sequence joins TRBV7-2 and TRBJ2-7, with 7 bases identical to TRBD2. Looked up from germline, CDR1 is SGHTA and CDR2 is FQGNSA. V was pared by 5 bases and J by 3 bases, with 7 bases of the junction left unmatched. The CDR3 is made up of 14 amino acids. CDR3 coding DNA: TGTGCCAGCAGCGTCGGACTAGGGTACTACGAGCAGTACTTC. Its protein is CASSVGLGYYEQYF. The full variable domain, completed using reference TRBV7-2 and TRBJ2-7, is GAGVSQSPSNKVTEKGKDVELRCDPISGHTALYWYRQSLGQGLEFLIYFQGNSAPDKSGLPSDRFSAERTGGSVSTLTIQRTQQEDSAVYLCASSVGLGYYEQYFGPGTRLTVT.

This clone was picked up one time. In DNA form, the CDR3 reads TGTGCCAGCAGCTTATATCAGGGAACTAATGAAAAACTGTTTTTT. Protein: CASSLYQGTNEKLFF. V usage is TRBV11-2 and J usage is TRBJ1-4; perhaps TRBD1 as D (5 bases). V was shortened by 2 bases and J by 1 base, with 8 bases between the two germline ends. This CDR3 is built from 15 residues. The germline CDR1 and CDR2 sequences are SGHAT and FQNNGV.

This sequence joins TRBV4-1 and TRBJ2-7; no clear D gene. Trimming took 1 base from V and 0 from J, leaving 4 bases between them. The CDR3 covers 13 residues. Germline CDR1 and CDR2: MGHRA and YSYEKL. The CDR3 region has the DNA TGCGCCAGCAGCCAAGGGCTCTCCTACGAGCAGTACTTC. This sequence encodes CASSQGLSYEQYF.

The chain couples TRBV2 to TRBJ1-2; 11 nucleotides agree with TRBD1. The trim removed 4 bases at V and 8 bases at J, leaving 3 bases unmatched. CDR1 and CDR2 from the germline V gene are SNHLY and FYNNEI. The CDR3 has 13 amino acids. The CDR3 region has the DNA TGTGCCAGCAGTGTGGGACAGGGGGTCGGCTACACCTTC. Amino acids: CASSVGQGVGYTF. The whole variable domain, filled in from reference TRBV2 and TRBJ1-2, reads EPEVTQTPSHQVTQMGQEVILRCVPISNHLYFYWYRQILGQKVEFLVSFYNNEISEKSEIFDDQFSVERPDGSNFTLKIRSTKLEDSAMYFCASSVGQGVGYTFGSGTRLTVV.